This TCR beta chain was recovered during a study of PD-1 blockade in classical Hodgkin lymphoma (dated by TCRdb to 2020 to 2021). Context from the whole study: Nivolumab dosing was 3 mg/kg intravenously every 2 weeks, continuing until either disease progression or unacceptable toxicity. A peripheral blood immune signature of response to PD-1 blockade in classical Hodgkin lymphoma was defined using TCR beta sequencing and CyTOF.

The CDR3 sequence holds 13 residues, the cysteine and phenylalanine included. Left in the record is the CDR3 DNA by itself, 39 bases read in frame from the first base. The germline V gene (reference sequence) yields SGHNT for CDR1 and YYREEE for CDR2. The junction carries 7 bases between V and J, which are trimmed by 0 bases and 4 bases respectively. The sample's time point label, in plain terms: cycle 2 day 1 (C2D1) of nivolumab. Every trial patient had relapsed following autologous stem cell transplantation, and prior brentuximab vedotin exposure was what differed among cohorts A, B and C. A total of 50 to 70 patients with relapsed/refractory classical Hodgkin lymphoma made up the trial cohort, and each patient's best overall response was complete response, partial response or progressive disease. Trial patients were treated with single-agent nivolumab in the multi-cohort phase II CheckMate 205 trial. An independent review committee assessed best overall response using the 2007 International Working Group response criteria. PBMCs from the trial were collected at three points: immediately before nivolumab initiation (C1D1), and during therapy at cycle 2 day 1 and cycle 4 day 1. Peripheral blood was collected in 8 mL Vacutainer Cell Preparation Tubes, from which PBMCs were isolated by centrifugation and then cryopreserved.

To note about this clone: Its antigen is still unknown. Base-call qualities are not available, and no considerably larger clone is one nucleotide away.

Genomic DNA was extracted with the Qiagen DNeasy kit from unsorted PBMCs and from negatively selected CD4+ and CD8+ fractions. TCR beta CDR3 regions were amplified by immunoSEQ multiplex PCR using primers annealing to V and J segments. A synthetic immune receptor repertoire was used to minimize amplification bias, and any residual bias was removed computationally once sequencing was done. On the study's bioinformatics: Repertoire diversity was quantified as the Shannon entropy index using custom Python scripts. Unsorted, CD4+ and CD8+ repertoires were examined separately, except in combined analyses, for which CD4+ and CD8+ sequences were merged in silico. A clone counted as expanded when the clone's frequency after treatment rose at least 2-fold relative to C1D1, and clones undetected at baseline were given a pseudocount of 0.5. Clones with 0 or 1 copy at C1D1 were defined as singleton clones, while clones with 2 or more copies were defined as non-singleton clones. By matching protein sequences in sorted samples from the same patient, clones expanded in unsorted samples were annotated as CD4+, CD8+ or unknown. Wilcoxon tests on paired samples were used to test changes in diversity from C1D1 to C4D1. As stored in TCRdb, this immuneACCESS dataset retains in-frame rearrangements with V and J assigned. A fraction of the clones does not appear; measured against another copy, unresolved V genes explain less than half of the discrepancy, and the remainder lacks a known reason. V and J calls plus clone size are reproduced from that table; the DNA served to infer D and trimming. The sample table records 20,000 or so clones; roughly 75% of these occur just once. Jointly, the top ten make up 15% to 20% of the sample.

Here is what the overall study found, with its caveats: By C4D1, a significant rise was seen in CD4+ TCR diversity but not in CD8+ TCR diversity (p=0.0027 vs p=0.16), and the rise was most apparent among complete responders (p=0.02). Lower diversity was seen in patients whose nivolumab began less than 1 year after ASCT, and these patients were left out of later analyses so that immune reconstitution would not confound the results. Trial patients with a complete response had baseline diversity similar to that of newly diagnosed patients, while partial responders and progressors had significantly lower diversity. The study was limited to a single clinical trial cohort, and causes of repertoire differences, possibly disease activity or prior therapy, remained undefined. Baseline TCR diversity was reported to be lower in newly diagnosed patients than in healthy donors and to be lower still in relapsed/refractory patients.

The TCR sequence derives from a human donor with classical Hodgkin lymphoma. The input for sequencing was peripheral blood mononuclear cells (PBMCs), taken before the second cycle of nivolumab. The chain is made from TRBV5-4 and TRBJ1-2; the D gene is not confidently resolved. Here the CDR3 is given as CASSLAAVYGYTF. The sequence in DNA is TGTGCCAGCAGCTTGGCAGCAGTCTATGGCTACACCTTC.